This T cell receptor beta chain was sequenced for a study of blood T cell repertoires in COVID-19. On the study more broadly: Spain, Italy and the United States supplied samples that represented acute and convalescent COVID-19. PBMCs, B-cell-depleted T cells, or T cells provided the cDNA or gDNA that made up the material.

In the authors' methods: Amplification of reference gene primers provided the estimated nucleated cell counts. Some clones are missing from TCRdb's copy, which holds only in-frame ones; the method was immunoSEQ multiplex PCR. The DNA was the basis for D and trimming; V, J and clone size are from that table. This sample yields about 100,000 clones, of which roughly 87% are seen a single time; 7% to 9.5% belongs to the top ten. Per germline, CDR1 KGHSH and CDR2 LQKENI. V shed 2 bases and J shed 11 bases, with 12 bases lying between them. The CDR3 runs to 12 residues. The genes are TRBV18 and TRBJ1-1; no reliable D call. The clonotype comes from a man aged 25 to 45 in a cohort sampled during active COVID-19. The sample taken for sequencing was peripheral blood. CDR3 sequence: CASSPASRGAFF. CDR3 DNA: TGTGCCAGCTCACCAGCCTCCAGAGGGGCTTTCTTT. Looking up the rest from reference TRBV18 and TRBJ1-1 gives the full variable domain: NAGVMQNPRHLVRRRGQEARLRCSPMKGHSHVYWYRQLPEEGLKFMVYLQKENIIDESGMPKERFSAEFPKEGPSILRIQQVVRGDSAAYFCASSPASRGAFFGQGTRLTVV.